These T cell receptor beta chains were read from a single sample in a study of identical twins. TCRdb re-analysed the 5' RACE reads in MiXCR, keeping a single row per CDR3 protein. This sample has fewer than 500,000 distinct CDR3 sequences; roughly 13% occur once, and the top ten carry approximately 1%. These data also featured in a second study, about yellow fever vaccine responses in identical twins.

The sequencing input was CD4+ T cells sorted from blood. Receptor source: a young woman in good health. CDR3s include the opening cysteine and the closing phenylalanine or tryptophan. Fields, in order: clone size, D gene, J gene, V gene, CDR3 protein, CDR3 DNA. The D gene is left open where the match is weak. Rows may omit the clone size; those that give it use once, few, many or a size class.

>few|NA|TRBJ2-3|TRBV20-1
CSAYRVTDTQYF
TGCAGTGCTTATAGGGTGACAGATACGCAGTATTTT
>NA|NA|TRBJ2-3|TRBV28
CASSPYRQLNTDTQYF
TGTGCCAGCAGTCCCTACAGGCAACTAAACACAGATACGCAGTATTTT
>few|TRBD1|TRBJ2-5|TRBV12-3/TRBV12-4
CASCFGGTGTAIYQETQYF
TGTGCCAGCTGTTTTGGCGGGACAGGGACGGCTATATACCAAGAGACCCAGTACTTC
>NA|TRBD1|TRBJ2-4|TRBV4-3
CASSQEDGTGNLAKNIQYF
TGCGCCAGCAGCCAAGAAGACGGGACAGGGAATTTAGCCAAAAACATTCAGTACTTC
>few|NA|TRBJ2-5|TRBV20-1
CSASEMGGRETQYF
TGCAGTGCTAGTGAAATGGGTGGGAGGGAGACCCAGTACTTC
>few|NA|TRBJ1-1|TRBV5-1
CASSLAAGRGNTEAFF
TGCGCCAGCAGCTTGGCCGCGGGGAGGGGGAACACTGAAGCTTTCTTT
>NA|NA|TRBJ1-2|TRBV27
CASSSLGVNYGYTF
TGTGCCAGCAGTTCCCTGGGCGTAAACTATGGCTACACCTTC
>NA|NA|TRBJ2-1|TRBV5-6
CASSPGPREQFF
TGTGCCAGCAGCCCCGGGCCCAGGGAGCAGTTCTTC
>NA|TRBD1|TRBJ1-5|TRBV5-1
CASSFGTGEQPQHF
TGCGCCAGCAGCTTTGGGACAGGGGAGCAGCCCCAGCATTTT
>NA|TRBD1|TRBJ2-1|TRBV7-2
CASSLGQGLGLGGEQFF
TGTGCCAGCAGCTTGGGACAGGGTTTGGGGTTAGGGGGGGAGCAGTTCTTC
>NA|TRBD2|TRBJ2-3|TRBV20-1
CSAPPTSGGADTQYF
TGCAGTGCCCCCCCGACTAGCGGAGGGGCAGATACGCAGTATTTT
>NA|NA|TRBJ2-2|TRBV11-1
CASSPGKRGTASTGELFF
TGTGCCAGCAGCCCCGGTAAGCGGGGGACAGCGTCAACCGGGGAGCTGTTTTTT
>NA|TRBD1|TRBJ1-1|TRBV7-9
CASSSGGFTEAFF
TGTGCCAGCAGCTCAGGGGGCTTCACTGAAGCTTTCTTT
>few|TRBD1|TRBJ1-6|TRBV2
CASNKQGWDSPLHF
TGTGCCAGCAACAAACAGGGGTGGGATTCACCCCTCCACTTT
>few|TRBD2|TRBJ2-1|TRBV6-1
CASSAHSGAGYNEQFF
TGTGCCAGCAGTGCCCATAGCGGGGCTGGCTACAATGAGCAGTTCTTC
>few|TRBD2|TRBJ2-7|TRBV14
CASSNLAGVNEQYF
TGTGCCAGCAGTAACCTAGCGGGAGTTAACGAGCAGTACTTC
>few|NA|TRBJ2-5|TRBV30
CACGGEETQYF
TGTGCCTGTGGCGGGGAAGAGACCCAGTACTTC
>few|TRBD1|TRBJ2-7|TRBV7-2
CASSLTGGQIYEQYF
TGTGCCAGCAGCTTAACAGGGGGCCAGATTTACGAGCAGTACTTC
>NA|TRBD2|TRBJ2-1|TRBV14
CASSQYGGTYNEQFF
TGTGCCAGCAGCCAATACGGGGGGACCTACAATGAGCAGTTCTTC
>few|NA|TRBJ2-7|TRBV20-1
CSARDPRGGYEQYF
TGCAGTGCTAGAGATCCCAGGGGCGGCTACGAGCAGTACTTC
>NA|TRBD1|TRBJ1-5|TRBV3-1
CASSQDRGQGQPQHF
TGTGCCAGCAGCCAAGACCGCGGACAGGGACAGCCCCAGCATTTT
>many|TRBD2|TRBJ2-1|TRBV15
CATSSGLALNNEQFF
TGTGCCACCAGCAGCGGACTAGCGCTAAACAATGAGCAGTTCTTC
>NA|NA|TRBJ2-3|TRBV24-1
CATSGPSRQGDTQYF
TGTGCCACCAGTGGACCCAGCCGGCAGGGAGATACGCAGTATTTT
>once|NA|TRBJ2-3|TRBV18
CASSPLQRTDTQYF
TGTGCCAGCTCACCACTTCAGCGCACAGATACGCAGTATTTT
>few|TRBD1|TRBJ2-3|TRBV18
CASSPQGQDTDTQYF
TGTGCCAGCTCACCACAAGGACAGGACACAGATACGCAGTATTTT
>few|NA|TRBJ2-1|TRBV10-3
CAINSGFSNEQFF
TGTGCCATCAACTCGGGTTTTAGCAATGAGCAGTTCTTC
>few|NA|TRBJ2-7|TRBV6-5
CASRYGGSYQGGEQYF
TGTGCCAGCAGGTACGGAGGGTCTTATCAGGGAGGCGAGCAGTACTTC
>NA|NA|TRBJ1-2|TRBV12-3/TRBV12-4
CASSLMTALSNYGYTF
TGTGCCAGCAGTTTAATGACGGCTCTGTCTAACTATGGCTACACCTTC
>NA|NA|TRBJ2-7|TRBV9
CASSAGPLYEQYF
TGTGCCAGCAGCGCCGGTCCCCTTTACGAGCAGTACTTC
>NA|NA|TRBJ1-4|TRBV10-3
CAISLDSTLLFF
TGTGCCATCAGCCTGGACAGCACATTGCTGTTTTTT
>NA|TRBD1|TRBJ2-6|TRBV18
CASSSAGQGGGANVLTF
TGTGCCAGCTCATCTGCGGGACAGGGCGGAGGGGCCAACGTCCTGACTTTC
>NA|NA|TRBJ1-5|TRBV7-2
CASSLRAGGNQPQHF
TGTGCCAGCAGCTTAAGGGCGGGCGGCAACCAGCCCCAGCATTTT
>many|NA|TRBJ2-5|TRBV3-1
CASSQGGETQYF
TGTGCCAGCAGCCAAGGGGGAGAGACCCAGTACTTC
>few|TRBD1|TRBJ2-7|TRBV4-3
CASSHLPSGGLYEQYF
TGCGCCAGCAGCCATCTGCCGTCAGGGGGCTTGTACGAGCAGTACTTC
>few|NA|TRBJ2-7|TRBV12-3/TRBV12-4
CASSLQGVAFHEQYF
TGTGCCAGCAGTTTACAAGGGGTAGCTTTCCACGAGCAGTACTTC
>few|TRBD2|TRBJ2-5|TRBV20-1
CSARTREETQYF
TGCAGTGCTCGGACTAGAGAAGAGACCCAGTACTTC
>many|TRBD2|TRBJ2-1|TRBV5-1
CASSSLAGIYENEQFF
TGCGCCAGCAGTTCACTAGCGGGGATTTATGAGAATGAGCAGTTCTTC